This entry lists 27 T cell receptor beta chains sequenced from one sample in a study of patients and donors after allogeneic stem cell transplantation. TCRdb re-derived calls from the RT-PCR reads in MiXCR, one entry per CDR3 protein. Here the sample spans about a million distinct CDR3 sequences, about 20% being singletons. The sequenced sample consisted of blood, either unsorted or a sorted T cell fraction (not recorded which). The receptors originated from a human donor who was either an allogeneic HSCT recipient or a stem cell or donor lymphocyte infusion donor (not recorded which). It is not recorded whose cells these are; they may come from a transplant donor.

This clonotype was seen more than once but under ten times. The junction departs from germline at one end; a sequencing error may be responsible. The V call is TRBV20-1, the J call TRBJ2-6; D gene ambiguous. Germline V gene lookup returns CDR1 DFQATT and CDR2 SNEGSKA (reference sequence). The CDR3 extends over 14 amino acids. The CDR3 protein is CSVRRSSGANVLTF. The CDR3 DNA reads TGCAGTGTTAGACGGTCCTCTGGGGCCAACGTCCTGACTTTC.

This chain uses TRBV5-1 with TRBJ2-7; D ambiguous. Germline-derived CDR1 and CDR2 are SGHRS and YFSETQ. The CDR3 loop spans 14 amino acids. V lost 1 base, J lost 3 bases, and 11 bases lay in between. CDR3 loop: CASSLIGRNYEQYF. CDR3 nucleotides: TGCGCCAGCAGCTTGATCGGACGGAACTACGAGCAGTACTTC.

This clonotype has just a few counts. The rearrangement uses TRBV10-3 and TRBJ2-7, with D unresolved. Looked up from germline, CDR1 is ENHRY and CDR2 is SYGVKD. With 2 bases removed from V and 5 bases from J, the gap between germline ends came to 10 bases. There are 13 residues in the CDR3. CDR3: CAISEGFSNEQYF. CDR3 nucleotide sequence: TGTGCCATCAGTGAGGGTTTTAGCAACGAGCAGTACTTC.

This clonotype has only a few counts. The V and J genes are TRBV12-3 or TRBV12-4 and TRBJ2-3; TRBD2 agrees at 9 bases. CDR3 size: 17 residues. The trim removed 3 bases at V and 4 bases at J, leaving 11 bases unmatched. The CDR3 is CASSFGAGGRRADTQYF. The CDR3 bases are TGTGCCAGCAGTTTTGGCGCGGGAGGGCGGCGGGCAGATACGCAGTATTTT.

With regard to this clonotype: One junction end does not reproduce the germline sequence, and a read error may be involved. This chain connects TRBV5-1 to TRBJ2-7; TRBD2 matches 8 bases. CDR1 is SGHRS and CDR2 is YFSETQ in the germline V gene. The CDR3 sequence is 15 residues long. CDR3 DNA: TGCGCCAGCCGCGGTACTAGCGGAGTCTCCCACGAGCAGTACTTC. The encoded protein is CASRGTSGVSHEQYF.

V is TRBV7-2 and J is TRBJ2-7; D ambiguous. Trimming pared 4 bases from V and 1 base from J, leaving 11 bases between. The germline gives CDR1 SGHTA, CDR2 FQGNSA. This CDR3 contains 14 residues. The CDR3 region is CASSSVPVSYEQYF. The CDR3 region has the DNA TGTGCCAGCAGCTCCGTTCCGGTGTCCTACGAGCAGTACTTC.

This sequence joins TRBV12-3 or TRBV12-4 and TRBJ2-2; the match to TRBD1 covers 7 bases. CDR3 length: 16 residues. J gave up 5 bases and V 7 bases, and 13 bases lay outside the gene matches. The CDR3 sequence: CASTSSDRDRTGELFF. The CDR3 nucleotides are TGTGCCAGCACCTCATCTGACAGGGATCGGACCGGGGAGCTGTTTTTT.

This clonotype came up a few times. The rearrangement uses TRBV20-1 and TRBJ1-1; a possible D gene is TRBD1 (5 bases). Germline-derived CDR1 and CDR2 are DFQATT and SNEGSKA (reference sequence). Trimming took 5 bases from V and 4 from J, leaving 17 bases between them. This CDR3 comprises 14 residues. The chain's CDR3 is CSAAPRGVSTEAFF. CDR3 in DNA: TGCAGTGCTGCCCCCCGGGGGGTAAGCACTGAAGCTTTCTTT.

Only a few counts were recorded for this clonotype. V is TRBV10-3 and J is TRBJ2-1, with unresolved D. V was clipped by 6 bases and J by 6 bases, with 6 bases between them. Looked up from germline, CDR1 is ENHRY and CDR2 is SYGVKD. The CDR3 runs 11 residues. The CDR3 coding sequence is TGTGCCATCAGATTGGCCAATGAGCAGTTCTTC. Its protein product is CAIRLANEQFF.

This clonotype was seen at least ten times. The chain joins TRBV20-1 to TRBJ2-7; D ambiguous. The CDR3 has 13 amino acids. V was cut by 4 bases and J by 0 bases, with 10 bases left in between. Germline-derived CDR1 and CDR2 are DFQATT and SNEGSKA (reference sequence). The CDR3 region is CSANYGYSYEQYF. CDR3 nucleotides: TGCAGTGCTAACTACGGGTACTCCTACGAGCAGTACTTC.

The rearrangement joins TRBV20-1 to TRBJ2-1; 11 positions agree with TRBD2. The trim removed 1 base at V and 7 bases at J, leaving 15 bases unmatched. This CDR3 contains 18 residues. Germline values: CDR1 DFQATT, CDR2 SNEGSKA (reference sequence). CDR3 sequence (DNA): TGCAGTGCTAGAGGTCTCGAGAGGACTAGCGGGCATCCTAATGAGCAGTTCTTC. It is translated as CSARGLERTSGHPNEQFF.

This clonotype occurred many times. V and J are TRBV5-1 and TRBJ1-5; weak D call: TRBD1 (6 bases). V lost 0 bases and J 2 bases, leaving 12 bases between the germline ends. Germline assignment: CDR1 SGHRS and CDR2 YFSETQ. This CDR3 region has 16 residues. CDR3 sequence: CASSLEGGAGNQPQHF. DNA of the CDR3: TGCGCCAGCAGCTTGGAAGGGGGGGCTGGCAATCAGCCCCAGCATTTT.

This clonotype came up many times. The chain carries TRBV12-3 or TRBV12-4 and TRBJ1-2; D perhaps matches TRBD1 (5 bases). Trimming left V 3 bases short and J 7 bases short, with 12 bases between. The CDR3 has 13 residues. For the CDR3, the DNA is TGTGCCAGCAGTTTTCAGGGACCGGCTGGCTACACCTTC. Translation: CASSFQGPAGYTF.

This clonotype was found a few times. V usage is TRBV6-1 and J usage is TRBJ2-1, with D perhaps matching TRBD2 (6 bases). The germline V gene has CDR1 MNHNS and CDR2 SASEGT. V was clipped by 6 bases and J by 8 bases, with 11 bases between them. This CDR3 is built from 12 residues. This chain's CDR3 is CASSREWDEQFF. The DNA of the CDR3 is TGTGCCAGCAGCCGGGAGTGGGATGAGCAGTTCTTC.

A few counts support this clonotype. The V and J genes are TRBV7-9 and TRBJ2-7, with a tentative D call TRBD1 (6 bases). This CDR3 comprises 12 residues. V lost 5 bases and J 6 bases, leaving 11 bases between the germline ends. Germline lookup yields CDR1 SEHNR and CDR2 FQNEAQ (reference sequence). The CDR3 loop reads CASSQTGAEQYF. The CDR3 DNA follows: TGTGCCAGCAGCCAGACAGGTGCCGAGCAGTACTTC.

This chain joins TRBV18 and TRBJ2-7; possibly TRBD1 for D (5 bases). This CDR3 contains 15 residues. V was pared by 3 bases and J by 0 bases, with 12 bases between. CDR1 is KGHSH and CDR2 is LQKENI in the germline V gene. CDR3 loop: CASSPPGIRSYEQYF. The CDR3 bases are TGTGCCAGCTCACCCCCAGGGATACGCTCCTACGAGCAGTACTTC.

The rearrangement uses TRBV4-3 and TRBJ2-3; possible D gene TRBD2, 6 bases. The germline V and J ends were trimmed by 1 base and 4 bases, with 9 bases remaining between them. Germline V gives CDR1 LGHNA, CDR2 YSLEER. This CDR3 region has 14 residues. CDR3 coding DNA: TGCGCCAGCAGCCAAGGTGGGGAGGCAGATACGCAGTATTTT. This codes for CASSQGGEADTQYF.

The rearrangement links TRBV5-6 to TRBJ1-4, with D tentatively TRBD1 (5 bases). Trimming shortened V by 4 bases and J by 5 bases, and 12 bases separated the two germline ends. CDR3 length: 14 residues. In germline, CDR1 is SGHDT, CDR2 YYEEEE. CDR3 amino acids: CASSRGLMNEKLFF. Here the CDR3 DNA reads TGTGCCAGCAGCAGGGGCCTAATGAATGAAAAACTGTTTTTT.

This clonotype has a handful of counts. The chain recombines TRBV5-1 with TRBJ2-1, with 8 bases aligning to TRBD1. Germline V gene lookup returns CDR1 SGHRS and CDR2 YFSETQ. The CDR3 length is 16 residues. V shed 4 bases and J 6 bases; nucleotides not matched to a gene: 12. CDR3: CASSPKQGQAPNEQFF. The CDR3 DNA sequence: TGCGCCAGCAGCCCCAAGCAGGGACAGGCCCCCAATGAGCAGTTCTTC.

This chain connects TRBV7-3 to TRBJ2-5; the match to TRBD2 covers 8 bases. Germline trimming cut 2 bases from V and 0 bases from J; bases unmatched to any gene: 5. CDR1 is SGHTA and CDR2 is FQGTGA in the germline V gene. CDR3 length: 16 amino acids. DNA of the CDR3: TGTGCCAGCAGCTTATCAGCGGGGGAATACCAAGAGACCCAGTACTTC. Translation: CASSLSAGEYQETQYF.

CDR3 amino acids: CSVEDWGKGQGGREQFF. In DNA form, the CDR3 reads TGCAGCGTTGAAGATTGGGGAAAGGGACAAGGGGGAAGGGAGCAGTTCTTC. The rearrangement links TRBV29-1 to TRBJ2-1; tentatively, D is TRBD1 (6 bases). Germline V gene sequence: CDR1 SQVTM, CDR2 ANQGSEA. V dropped 0 bases and J dropped 10 bases, with 25 bases sitting between them. The CDR3 extends over 17 amino acids.

This clonotype has ten or more counts. The chain combines TRBV6-1 with TRBJ2-1, with 9 bases identical to TRBD2. CDR3 length equals 17 residues. Germline trimming cut 1 base from V and 3 bases from J; bases unmatched to any gene: 7. Germline values: CDR1 MNHNS, CDR2 SASEGT. CDR3 nucleotides: TGTGCCAGCAGTGAAGGAGGAAGCGGGAGGTTCTACAATGAGCAGTTCTTC. Its protein is CASSEGGSGRFYNEQFF.

This clonotype turned up a few times. The genes are TRBV29-1 and TRBJ2-5, with D possibly being TRBD1 (5 bases). V lost 7 bases and J lost 0, with 9 bases in between. Germline CDR1 reads SQVTM; CDR2 reads ANQGSEA. The CDR3 has 12 amino acids. The chain's CDR3 is CSGTRDQETQYF. Here the CDR3 DNA reads TGCAGCGGGACAAGGGACCAAGAGACCCAGTACTTC. Using reference TRBV29-1 and TRBJ2-5 for the parts outside the CDR3, the full variable domain is SAVISQKPSRDICQRGTSLTIQCQVDSQVTMMFWYRQQPGQSLTLIATANQGSEATYESGFVIDKFPISRPNLTFSTLTVSNMSPEDSSIYLCSGTRDQETQYFGPGTRLLVL.

A single count supports this clonotype. V and J are TRBV5-4 and TRBJ2-5; D not certain. The germline V and J ends were trimmed by 4 bases and 5 bases, with 9 bases remaining between them. The CDR3 totals 12 residues. Germline CDR1 and CDR2: SGHNT and YYREEE (reference sequence). CDR3 in DNA: TGTGCCAGCAGCCGGATCGCCGAGACCCAGTACTTC. The encoded protein is CASSRIAETQYF.

The rearrangement links TRBV20-1 to TRBJ2-1, with TRBD2 identical over 9 bases. Germline CDR1 and CDR2: DFQATT and SNEGSKA (reference sequence). The junction had 11 bases not matched to a gene; V was cut back by 3 bases and J by 8 bases. This CDR3 spans 15 amino acids. The CDR3, as DNA: TGCAGTGCTAGCGGGGCGGGAGGGCCTTTCTATGAGCAGTTCTTC. It specifies CSASGAGGPFYEQFF.

The sample holds many counts of this clonotype. The chain employs TRBV7-9 and TRBJ1-1; D gene ambiguous. Germline CDR1 is SEHNR and CDR2 is FQNEAQ (reference sequence). The V gene lost 5 bases and the J gene lost 8 bases, with 9 bases spanning the gap. The CDR3 runs 11 residues. In DNA, the CDR3 is TGTGCCAGCAGCCCCAGTGCCGAAGCTTTCTTT. It is translated as CASSPSAEAFF. Using reference TRBV7-9 and TRBJ1-1 for the parts outside the CDR3, the full variable domain is DTGVSQNPRHKITKRGQNVTFRCDPISEHNRLYWYRQTLGQGPEFLTYFQNEAQLEKSRLLSDRFSAERPKGSFSTLEIQRTEQGDSAMYLCASSPSAEAFFGQGTRLTVV.

The gene calls are TRBV29-1 and TRBJ1-1; the match to TRBD1 covers 9 bases. V lost 2 bases to trimming and J lost 1 base; unmatched junction nucleotides: 5. Germline V gives CDR1 SQVTM, CDR2 ANQGSEA. The CDR3 is made up of 15 amino acids. This CDR3 reads CSVESQGAGNTEAFF. The DNA for the CDR3 is TGCAGCGTTGAATCACAGGGGGCGGGGAACACTGAAGCTTTCTTT.